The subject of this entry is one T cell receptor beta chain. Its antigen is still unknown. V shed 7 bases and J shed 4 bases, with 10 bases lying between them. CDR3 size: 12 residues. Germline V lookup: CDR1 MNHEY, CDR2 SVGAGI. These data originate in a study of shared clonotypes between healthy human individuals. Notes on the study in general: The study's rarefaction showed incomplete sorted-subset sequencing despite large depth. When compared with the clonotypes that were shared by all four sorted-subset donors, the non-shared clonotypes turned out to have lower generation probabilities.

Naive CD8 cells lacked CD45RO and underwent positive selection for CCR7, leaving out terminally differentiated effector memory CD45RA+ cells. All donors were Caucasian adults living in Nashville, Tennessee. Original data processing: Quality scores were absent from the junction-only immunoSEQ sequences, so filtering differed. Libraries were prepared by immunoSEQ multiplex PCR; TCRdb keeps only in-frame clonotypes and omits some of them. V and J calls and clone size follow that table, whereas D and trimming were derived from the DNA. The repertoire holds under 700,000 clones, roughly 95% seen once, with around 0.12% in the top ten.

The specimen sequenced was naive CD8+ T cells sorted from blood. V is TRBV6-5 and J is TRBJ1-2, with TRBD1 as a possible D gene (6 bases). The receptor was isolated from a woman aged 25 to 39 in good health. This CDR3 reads CASTATGYGYTF. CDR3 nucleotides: TGTGCCAGCACAGCGACAGGCTATGGCTACACCTTC.